This entry is about one TCR beta chain. What it binds is not known. Each CDR3 protein gets one entry after TCRdb re-called the RT-PCR reads with MiXCR. This sample has approximately 700,000 distinct CDR3 sequences, with about 14% found just once. This record comes from a study of response to subunit inactivated influenza vaccine. The CDR3 runs 15 residues. CDR1 is SGHRS and CDR2 is YFSETQ in the germline V gene. V was shortened by 4 bases and J by 6 bases, with 20 bases between the two germline ends. Study-wide points: T cells newly recruited by each seasonal influenza vaccination are few, the authors suggested.

The V call is TRBV5-1, the J call TRBJ2-7; TRBD2 is a possible D gene (6 bases). The source was PBMCs from blood, collected approximately 15 days before vaccination. This clonotype was obtained from a man aged 50 to 59 who received an inactivated influenza vaccine. CDR3 loop: CASSDSGTTHGEQYF. The CDR3 DNA reads TGCGCCAGCAGCGATAGCGGAACGACCCACGGCGAGCAGTACTTC.